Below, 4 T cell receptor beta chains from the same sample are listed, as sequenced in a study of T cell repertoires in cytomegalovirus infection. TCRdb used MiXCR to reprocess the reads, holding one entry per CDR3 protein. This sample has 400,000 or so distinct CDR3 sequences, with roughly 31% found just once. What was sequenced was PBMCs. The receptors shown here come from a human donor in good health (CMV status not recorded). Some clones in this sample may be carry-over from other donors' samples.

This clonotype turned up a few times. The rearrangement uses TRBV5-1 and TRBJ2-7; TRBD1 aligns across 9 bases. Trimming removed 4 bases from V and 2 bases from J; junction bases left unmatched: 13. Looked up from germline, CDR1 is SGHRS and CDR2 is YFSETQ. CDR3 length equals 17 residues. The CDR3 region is CASSRQPPGQGTYEQYF. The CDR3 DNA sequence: TGCGCCAGCAGCCGACAGCCTCCGGGACAGGGAACCTACGAGCAGTACTTC.

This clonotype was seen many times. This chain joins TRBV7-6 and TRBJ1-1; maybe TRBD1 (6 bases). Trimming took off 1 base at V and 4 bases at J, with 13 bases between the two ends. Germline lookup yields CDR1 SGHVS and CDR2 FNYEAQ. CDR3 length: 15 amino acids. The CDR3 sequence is CASSLDSRGVTEAFF. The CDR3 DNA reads TGTGCCAGCAGCTTAGATAGCAGGGGTGTCACTGAAGCTTTCTTT.

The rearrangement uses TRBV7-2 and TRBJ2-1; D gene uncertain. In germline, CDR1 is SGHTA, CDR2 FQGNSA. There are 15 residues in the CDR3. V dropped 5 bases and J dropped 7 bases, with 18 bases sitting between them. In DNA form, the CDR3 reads TGTGCCAGCAGCCCCCCAGCGTGGAGCGTAAATGAGCAGTTCTTC. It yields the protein CASSPPAWSVNEQFF. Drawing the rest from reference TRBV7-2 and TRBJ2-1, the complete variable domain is GAGVSQSPSNKVTEKGKDVELRCDPISGHTALYWYRQSLGQGLEFLIYFQGNSAPDKSGLPSDRFSAERTGGSVSTLTIQRTQQEDSAVYLCASSPPAWSVNEQFFGPGTRLTVL.

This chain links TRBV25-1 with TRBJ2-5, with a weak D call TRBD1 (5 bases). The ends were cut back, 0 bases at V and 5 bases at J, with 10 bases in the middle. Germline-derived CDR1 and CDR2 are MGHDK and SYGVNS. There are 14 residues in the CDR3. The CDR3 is CASSEYIGVETQYF. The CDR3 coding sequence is TGTGCCAGCAGTGAATATATAGGGGTGGAGACCCAGTACTTC.